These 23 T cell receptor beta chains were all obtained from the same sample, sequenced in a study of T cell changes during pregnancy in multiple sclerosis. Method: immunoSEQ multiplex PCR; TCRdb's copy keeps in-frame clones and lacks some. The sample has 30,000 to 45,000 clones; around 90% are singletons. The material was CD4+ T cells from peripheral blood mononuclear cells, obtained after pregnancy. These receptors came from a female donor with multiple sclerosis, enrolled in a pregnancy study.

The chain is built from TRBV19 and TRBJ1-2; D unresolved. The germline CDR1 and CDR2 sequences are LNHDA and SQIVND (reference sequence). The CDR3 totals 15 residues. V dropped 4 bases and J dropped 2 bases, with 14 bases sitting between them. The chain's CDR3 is CASSNSTRRNYGYTF. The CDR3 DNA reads TGTGCCAGTAGTAACAGCACCCGAAGAAACTATGGCTACACCTTC.

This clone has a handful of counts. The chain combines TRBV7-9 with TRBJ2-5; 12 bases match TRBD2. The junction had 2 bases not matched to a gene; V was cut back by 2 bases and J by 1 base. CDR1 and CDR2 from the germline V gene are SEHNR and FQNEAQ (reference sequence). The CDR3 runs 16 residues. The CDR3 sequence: CASSLTSGRFQETQYF. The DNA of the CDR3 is TGTGCCAGCAGCTTAACTAGCGGGAGGTTCCAAGAGACCCAGTACTTC.

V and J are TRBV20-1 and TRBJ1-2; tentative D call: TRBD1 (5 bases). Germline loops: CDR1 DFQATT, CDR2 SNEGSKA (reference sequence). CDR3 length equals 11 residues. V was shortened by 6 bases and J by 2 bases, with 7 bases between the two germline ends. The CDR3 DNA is TGCAGTGCCAGGGAAAACTATGGCTACACCTTC. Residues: CSARENYGYTF.

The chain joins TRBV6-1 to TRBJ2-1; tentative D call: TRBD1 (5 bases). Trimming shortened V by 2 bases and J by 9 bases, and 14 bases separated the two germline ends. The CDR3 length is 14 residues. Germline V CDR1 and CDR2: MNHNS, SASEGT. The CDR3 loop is CASSELAIQGEQFF. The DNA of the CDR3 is TGTGCCAGCAGTGAATTGGCTATTCAGGGTGAGCAGTTCTTC.

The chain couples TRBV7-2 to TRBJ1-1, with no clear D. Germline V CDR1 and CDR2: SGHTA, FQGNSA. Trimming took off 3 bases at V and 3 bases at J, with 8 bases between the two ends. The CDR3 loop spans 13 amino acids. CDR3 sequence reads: CASSFYRDTEAFF. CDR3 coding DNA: TGTGCCAGCAGCTTTTATCGGGACACTGAAGCTTTCTTT.

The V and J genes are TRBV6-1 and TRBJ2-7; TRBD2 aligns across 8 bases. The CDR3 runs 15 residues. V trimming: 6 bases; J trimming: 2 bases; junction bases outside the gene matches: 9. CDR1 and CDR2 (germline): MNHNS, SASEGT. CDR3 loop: CASSHIAGKAYEQYF. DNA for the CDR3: TGTGCCAGCAGCCACATAGCGGGGAAAGCCTACGAGCAGTACTTC.

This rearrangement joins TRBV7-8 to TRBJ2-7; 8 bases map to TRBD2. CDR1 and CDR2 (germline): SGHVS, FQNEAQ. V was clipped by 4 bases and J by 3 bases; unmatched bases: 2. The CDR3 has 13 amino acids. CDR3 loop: CASSWTSNYEQYF. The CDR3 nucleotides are TGTGCCAGCAGCTGGACTAGCAACTACGAGCAGTACTTC.

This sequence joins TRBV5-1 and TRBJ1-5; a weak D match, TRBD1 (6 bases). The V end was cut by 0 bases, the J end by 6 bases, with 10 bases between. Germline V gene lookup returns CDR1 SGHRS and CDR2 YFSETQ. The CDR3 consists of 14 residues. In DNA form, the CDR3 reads TGCGCCAGCAGCTTGGAGGGCAGGGGTCAGCCCCAGCATTTT. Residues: CASSLEGRGQPQHF.

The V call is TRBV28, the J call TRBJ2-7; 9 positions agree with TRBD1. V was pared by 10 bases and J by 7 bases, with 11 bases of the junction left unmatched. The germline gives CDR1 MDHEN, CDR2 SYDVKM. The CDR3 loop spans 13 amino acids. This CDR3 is CATTPGQGYEQYF. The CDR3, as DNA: TGTGCCACCACCCCAGGACAGGGGTATGAGCAGTACTTC.

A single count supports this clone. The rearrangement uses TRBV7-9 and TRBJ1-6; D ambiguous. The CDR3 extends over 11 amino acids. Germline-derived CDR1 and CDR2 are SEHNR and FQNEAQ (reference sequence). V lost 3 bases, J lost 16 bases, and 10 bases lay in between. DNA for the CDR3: TGTGCCAGCAGCTTCGCGGGATATCTCCACTTT. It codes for CASSFAGYLHF.

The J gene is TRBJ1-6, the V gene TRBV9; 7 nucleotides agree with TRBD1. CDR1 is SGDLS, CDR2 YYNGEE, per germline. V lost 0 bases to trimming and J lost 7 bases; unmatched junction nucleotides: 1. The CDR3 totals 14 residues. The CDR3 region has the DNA TGTGCCAGCAGCGTAGCGGGACAGAATTCACCCCTCCACTTT. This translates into CASSVAGQNSPLHF.

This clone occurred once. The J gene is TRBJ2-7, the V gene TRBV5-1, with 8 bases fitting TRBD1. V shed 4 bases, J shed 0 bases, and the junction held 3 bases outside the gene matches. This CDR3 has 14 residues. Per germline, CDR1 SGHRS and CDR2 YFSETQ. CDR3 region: CASSQDRDSYEQYF. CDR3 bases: TGCGCCAGCAGCCAGGACAGGGACTCCTACGAGCAGTACTTC.

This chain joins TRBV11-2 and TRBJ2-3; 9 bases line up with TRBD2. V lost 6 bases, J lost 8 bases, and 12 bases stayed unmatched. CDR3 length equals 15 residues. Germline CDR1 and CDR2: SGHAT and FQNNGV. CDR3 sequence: CASSRSGGPGGTQYF. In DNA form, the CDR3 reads TGTGCCAGCAGTAGAAGCGGGGGGCCAGGGGGTACGCAGTATTTT.

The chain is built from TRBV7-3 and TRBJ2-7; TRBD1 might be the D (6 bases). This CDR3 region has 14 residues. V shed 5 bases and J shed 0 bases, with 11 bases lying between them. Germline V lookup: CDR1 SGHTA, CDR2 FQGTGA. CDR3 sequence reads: CASSLTGSSYEQYF. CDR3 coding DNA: TGTGCCAGCAGCCTTACAGGGAGCTCCTACGAGCAGTACTTC. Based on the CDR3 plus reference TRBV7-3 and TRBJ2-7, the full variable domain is GAGVSQTPSNKVTEKGKYVELRCDPISGHTALYWYRQSLGQGPEFLIYFQGTGAADDSGLPNDRFFAVRPEGSVSTLKIQRTERGDSAVYLCASSLTGSSYEQYFGPGTRLTVT.

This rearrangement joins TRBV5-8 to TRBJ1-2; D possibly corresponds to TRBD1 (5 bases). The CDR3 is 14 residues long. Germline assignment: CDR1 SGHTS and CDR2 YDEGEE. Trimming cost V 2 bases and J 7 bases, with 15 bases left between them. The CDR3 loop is CASSFGRPQGGYTF. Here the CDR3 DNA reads TGTGCCAGCAGCTTTGGACGGCCCCAGGGTGGCTACACCTTC.

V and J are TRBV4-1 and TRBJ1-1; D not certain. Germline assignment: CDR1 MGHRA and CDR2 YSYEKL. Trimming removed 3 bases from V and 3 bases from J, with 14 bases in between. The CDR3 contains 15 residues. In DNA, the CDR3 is TGCGCCAGCAGCCACTCCGGGATAGAGGACACTGAAGCTTTCTTT. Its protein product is CASSHSGIEDTEAFF.

The CDR3 DNA reads TGTGCCAGCAGCGGACAGGGTGTCGCCACTGAAGCTTTCTTT. Translation gives CASSGQGVATEAFF. The chain joins TRBV11-2 to TRBJ1-1; 8 positions agree with TRBD1. This CDR3 has 14 residues. Germline CDR1 is SGHAT and CDR2 is FQNNGV. The V gene end was trimmed by 5 bases and the J gene end by 4 bases; junction bases not matched to a gene: 6.

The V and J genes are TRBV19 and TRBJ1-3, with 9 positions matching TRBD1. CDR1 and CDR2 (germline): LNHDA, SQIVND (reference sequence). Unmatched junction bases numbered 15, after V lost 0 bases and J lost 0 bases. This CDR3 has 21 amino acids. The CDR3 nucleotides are TGTGCCAGTAGTATAGATCTCACTTCGCGGGACAGGGTCTTCTCTGGAAACACCATATATTTT. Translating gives CASSIDLTSRDRVFSGNTIYF.

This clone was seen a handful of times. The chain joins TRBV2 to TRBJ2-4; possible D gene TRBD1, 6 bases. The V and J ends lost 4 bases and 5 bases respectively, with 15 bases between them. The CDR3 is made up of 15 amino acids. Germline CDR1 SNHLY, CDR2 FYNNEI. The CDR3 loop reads CASSGEQGLENIQYF. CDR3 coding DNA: TGTGCCAGCAGTGGGGAACAGGGTTTGGAAAACATTCAGTACTTC.

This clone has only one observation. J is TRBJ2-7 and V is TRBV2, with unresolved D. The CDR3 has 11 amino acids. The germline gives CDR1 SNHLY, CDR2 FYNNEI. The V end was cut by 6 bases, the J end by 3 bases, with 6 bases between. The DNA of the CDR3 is TGTGCCAGCAGACTCCACTACGAGCAGTACTTC. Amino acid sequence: CASRLHYEQYF.

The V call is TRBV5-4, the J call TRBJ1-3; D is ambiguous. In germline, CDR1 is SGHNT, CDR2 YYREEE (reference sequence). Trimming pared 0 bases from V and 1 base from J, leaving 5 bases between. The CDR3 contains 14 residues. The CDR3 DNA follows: TGTGCCAGCAGCTTGGCGGGGTCTGGAAACACCATATATTTT. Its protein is CASSLAGSGNTIYF.

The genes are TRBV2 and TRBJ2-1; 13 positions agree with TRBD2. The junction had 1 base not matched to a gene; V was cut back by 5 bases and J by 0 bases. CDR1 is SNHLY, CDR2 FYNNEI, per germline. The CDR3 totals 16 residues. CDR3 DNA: TGTGCCAGCAGTTGGACTAGCGGGAGCTCCTACAATGAGCAGTTCTTC. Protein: CASSWTSGSSYNEQFF.

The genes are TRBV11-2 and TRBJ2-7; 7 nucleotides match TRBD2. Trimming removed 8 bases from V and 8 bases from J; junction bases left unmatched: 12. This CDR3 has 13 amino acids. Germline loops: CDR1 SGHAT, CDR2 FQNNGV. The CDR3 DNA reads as TGTGCCAGCTTCGGCGGGAGACATTCCCAGCAGTACTTC. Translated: CASFGGRHSQQYF.